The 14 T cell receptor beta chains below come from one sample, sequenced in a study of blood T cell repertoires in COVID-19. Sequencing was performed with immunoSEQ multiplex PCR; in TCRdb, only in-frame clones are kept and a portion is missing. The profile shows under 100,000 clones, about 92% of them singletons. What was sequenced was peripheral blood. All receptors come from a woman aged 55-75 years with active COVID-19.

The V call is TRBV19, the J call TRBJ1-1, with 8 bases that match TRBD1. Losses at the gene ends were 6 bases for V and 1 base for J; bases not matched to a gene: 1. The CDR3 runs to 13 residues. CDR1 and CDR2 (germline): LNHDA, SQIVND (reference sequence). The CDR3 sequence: CASRDRANTEAFF. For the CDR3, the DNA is TGTGCCAGTAGGGACAGGGCGAACACTGAAGCTTTCTTT.

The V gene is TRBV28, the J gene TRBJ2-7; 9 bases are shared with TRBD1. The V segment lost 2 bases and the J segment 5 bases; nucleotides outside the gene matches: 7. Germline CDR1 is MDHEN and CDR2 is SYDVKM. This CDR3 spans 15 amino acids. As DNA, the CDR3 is TGTGCCAGCAGTTTAGTGGGACAGGGAACGGACGAGCAGTACTTC. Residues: CASSLVGQGTDEQYF.

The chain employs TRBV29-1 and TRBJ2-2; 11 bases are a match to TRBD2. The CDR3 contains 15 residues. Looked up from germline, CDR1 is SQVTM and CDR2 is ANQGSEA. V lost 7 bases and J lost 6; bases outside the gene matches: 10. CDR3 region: CSAQTSGKVAGELFF. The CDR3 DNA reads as TGCAGCGCCCAGACTAGCGGGAAGGTAGCCGGGGAGCTGTTTTTT.

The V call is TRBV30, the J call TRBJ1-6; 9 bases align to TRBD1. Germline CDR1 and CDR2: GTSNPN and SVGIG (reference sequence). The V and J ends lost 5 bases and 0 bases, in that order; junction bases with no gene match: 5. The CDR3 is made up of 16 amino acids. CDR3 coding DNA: TGTGCCTGGGGGGGACAGGGAAGCTCCTATAATTCACCCCTCCACTTT. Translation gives CAWGGQGSSYNSPLHF.

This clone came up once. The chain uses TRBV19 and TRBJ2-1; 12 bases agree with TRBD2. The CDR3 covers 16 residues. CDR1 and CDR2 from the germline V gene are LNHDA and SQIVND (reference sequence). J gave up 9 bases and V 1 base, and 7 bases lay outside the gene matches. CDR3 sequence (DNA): TGTGCCAGTAGTATAGGCCTAGCGGGGGGGCAAAGTGAGCAGTTCTTC. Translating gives CASSIGLAGGQSEQFF.

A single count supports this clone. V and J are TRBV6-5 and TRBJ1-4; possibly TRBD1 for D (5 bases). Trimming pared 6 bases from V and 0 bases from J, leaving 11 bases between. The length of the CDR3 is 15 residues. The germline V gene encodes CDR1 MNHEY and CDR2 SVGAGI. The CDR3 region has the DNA TGTGCCAGCAGGCGTGGGGCATCAACTAATGAAAAACTGTTTTTT. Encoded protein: CASRRGASTNEKLFF.

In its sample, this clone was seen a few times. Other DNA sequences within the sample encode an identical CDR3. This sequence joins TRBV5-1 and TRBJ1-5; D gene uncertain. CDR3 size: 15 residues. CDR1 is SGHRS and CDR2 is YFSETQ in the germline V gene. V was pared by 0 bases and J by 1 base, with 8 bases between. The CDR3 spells CASSLGGESNQPQHF. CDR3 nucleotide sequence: TGCGCCAGCAGCTTGGGTGGAGAGAGCAATCAGCCCCAGCATTTT.

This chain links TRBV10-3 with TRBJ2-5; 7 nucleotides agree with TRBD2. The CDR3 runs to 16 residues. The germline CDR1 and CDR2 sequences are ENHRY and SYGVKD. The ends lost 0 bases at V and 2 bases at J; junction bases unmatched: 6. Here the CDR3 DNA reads TGTGCCATCAGTGAGTCGTGGGGGGGTAAACAAGAGACCCAGTACTTC. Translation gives CAISESWGGKQETQYF.

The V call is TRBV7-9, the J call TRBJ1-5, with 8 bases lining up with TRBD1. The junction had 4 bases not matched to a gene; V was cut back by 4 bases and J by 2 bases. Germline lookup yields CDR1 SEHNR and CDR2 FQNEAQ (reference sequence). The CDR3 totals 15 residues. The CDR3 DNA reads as TGTGCCAGCAGCTCTGACAGGGGTGGCAATCAGCCCCAGCATTTT. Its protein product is CASSSDRGGNQPQHF.

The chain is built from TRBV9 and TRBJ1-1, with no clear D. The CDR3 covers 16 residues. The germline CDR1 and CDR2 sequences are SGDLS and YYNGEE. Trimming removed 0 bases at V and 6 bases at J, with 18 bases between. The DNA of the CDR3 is TGTGCCAGCAGCGTAGCATCCGGTCGGCAAAGCGCTGAAGCTTTCTTT. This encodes CASSVASGRQSAEAFF.

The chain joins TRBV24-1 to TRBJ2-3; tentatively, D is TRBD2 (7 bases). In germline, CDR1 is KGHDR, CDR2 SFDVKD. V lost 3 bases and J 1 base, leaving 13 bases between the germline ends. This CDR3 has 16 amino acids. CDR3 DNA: TGTGCCACCAGTGATCCCTCGGGGGGCGGCACAGATACGCAGTATTTT. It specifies CATSDPSGGGTDTQYF.

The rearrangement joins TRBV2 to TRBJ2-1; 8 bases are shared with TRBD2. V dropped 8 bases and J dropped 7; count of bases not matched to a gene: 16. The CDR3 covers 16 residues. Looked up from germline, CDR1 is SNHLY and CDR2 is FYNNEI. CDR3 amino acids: CASGKAGASGQNEQFF. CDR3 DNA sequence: TGTGCCAGCGGAAAAGCGGGGGCTAGCGGACAGAATGAGCAGTTCTTC.

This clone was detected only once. For the CDR3, the DNA is TGTGCCAGCAGTTTATCCCAGGAGGCCAGGGCGGGAGAAGAGACCCAGTACTTC. Protein: CASSLSQEARAGEETQYF. The chain recombines TRBV27 with TRBJ2-5; 7 bases match TRBD2. V shed 0 bases and J 3 bases; nucleotides not matched to a gene: 13. The V gene's germline CDR1 is MNHEY and CDR2 SMNVEV (reference sequence). The CDR3 runs 18 residues.

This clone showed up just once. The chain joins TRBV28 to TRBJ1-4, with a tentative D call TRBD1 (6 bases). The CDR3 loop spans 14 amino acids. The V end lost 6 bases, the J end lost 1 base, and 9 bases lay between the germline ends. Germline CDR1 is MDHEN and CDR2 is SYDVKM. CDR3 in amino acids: CASRRGGTNEKLFF. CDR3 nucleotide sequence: TGTGCCAGCAGGAGAGGGGGAACTAATGAAAAACTGTTTTTT.